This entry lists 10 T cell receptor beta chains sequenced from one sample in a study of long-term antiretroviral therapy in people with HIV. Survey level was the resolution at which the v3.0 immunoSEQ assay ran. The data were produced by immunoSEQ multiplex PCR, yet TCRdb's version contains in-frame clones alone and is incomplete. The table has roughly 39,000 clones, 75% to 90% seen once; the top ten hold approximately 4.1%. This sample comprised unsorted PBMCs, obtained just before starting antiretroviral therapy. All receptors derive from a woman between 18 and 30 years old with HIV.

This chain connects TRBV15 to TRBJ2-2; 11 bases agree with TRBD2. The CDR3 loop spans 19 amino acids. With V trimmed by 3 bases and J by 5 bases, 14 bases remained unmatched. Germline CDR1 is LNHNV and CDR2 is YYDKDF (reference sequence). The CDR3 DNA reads TGTGCCACCAGCAGGGGGTATAGCGGGAGGGCCTTGGGTACCGGGGAGCTGTTTTTT. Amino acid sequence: CATSRGYSGRALGTGELFF.

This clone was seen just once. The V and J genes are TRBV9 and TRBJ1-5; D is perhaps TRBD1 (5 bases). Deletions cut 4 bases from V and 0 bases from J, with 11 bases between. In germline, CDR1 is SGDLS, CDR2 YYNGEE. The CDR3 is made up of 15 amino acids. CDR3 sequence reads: CASSQGAYSNQPQHF. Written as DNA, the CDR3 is TGTGCCAGCAGCCAAGGGGCCTATAGCAATCAGCCCCAGCATTTT.

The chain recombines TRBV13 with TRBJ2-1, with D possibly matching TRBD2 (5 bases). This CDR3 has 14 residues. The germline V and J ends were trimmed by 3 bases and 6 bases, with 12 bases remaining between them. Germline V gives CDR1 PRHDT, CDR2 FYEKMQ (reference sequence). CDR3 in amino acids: CASSFSGGSNEQFF. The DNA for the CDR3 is TGTGCCAGCAGCTTCTCGGGCGGGTCCAATGAGCAGTTCTTC.

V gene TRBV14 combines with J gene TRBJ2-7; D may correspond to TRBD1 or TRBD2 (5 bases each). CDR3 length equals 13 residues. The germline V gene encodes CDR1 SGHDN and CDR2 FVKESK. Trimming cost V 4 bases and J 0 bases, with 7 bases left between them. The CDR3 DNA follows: TGTGCCAGCAGCCCAGGGAGCTCCTACGAGCAGTACTTC. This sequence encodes CASSPGSSYEQYF.

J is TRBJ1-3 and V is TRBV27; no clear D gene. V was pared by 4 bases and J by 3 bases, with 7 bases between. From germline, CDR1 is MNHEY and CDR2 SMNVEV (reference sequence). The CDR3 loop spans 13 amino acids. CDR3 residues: CASSSNGGNTIYF. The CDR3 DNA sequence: TGTGCCAGCAGTTCTAATGGTGGAAACACCATATATTTT.

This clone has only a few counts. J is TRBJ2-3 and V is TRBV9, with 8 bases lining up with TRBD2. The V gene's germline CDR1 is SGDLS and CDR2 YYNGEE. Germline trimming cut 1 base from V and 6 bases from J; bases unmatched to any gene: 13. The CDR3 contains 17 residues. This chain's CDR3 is CASSVSSGSMVGDTQYF. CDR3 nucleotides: TGTGCCAGCAGCGTATCTAGCGGGTCGATGGTAGGGGATACGCAGTATTTT.

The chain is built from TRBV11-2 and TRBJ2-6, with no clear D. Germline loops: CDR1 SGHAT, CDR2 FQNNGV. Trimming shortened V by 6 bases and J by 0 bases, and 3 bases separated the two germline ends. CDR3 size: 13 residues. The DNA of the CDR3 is TGTGCCAGCAGGGGCTCTGGGGCCAACGTCCTGACTTTC. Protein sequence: CASRGSGANVLTF.

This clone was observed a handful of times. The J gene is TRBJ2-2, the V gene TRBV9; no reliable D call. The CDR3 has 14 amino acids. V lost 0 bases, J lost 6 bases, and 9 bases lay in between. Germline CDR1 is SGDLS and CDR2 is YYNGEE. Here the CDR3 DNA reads TGTGCCAGCAGCGTAGACTCCTCGGCCGGGGAGCTGTTTTTT. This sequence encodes CASSVDSSAGELFF. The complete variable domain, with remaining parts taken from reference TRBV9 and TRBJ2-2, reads DSGVTQTPKHLITATGQRVTLRCSPRSGDLSVYWYQQSLDQGLQFLIQYYNGEERAKGNILERFSAQQFPDLHSELNLSSLELGDSALYFCASSVDSSAGELFFGEGSRLTVL.

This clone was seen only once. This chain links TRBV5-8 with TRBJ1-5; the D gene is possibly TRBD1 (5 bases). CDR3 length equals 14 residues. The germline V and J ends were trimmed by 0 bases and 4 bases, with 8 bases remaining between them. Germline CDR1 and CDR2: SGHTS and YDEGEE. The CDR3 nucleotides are TGTGCCAGCAGCTTGGGAGGGGTGAATCAGCCCCAGCATTTT. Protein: CASSLGGVNQPQHF. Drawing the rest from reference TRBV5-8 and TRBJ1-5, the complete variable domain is EAGVTQSPTHLIKTRGQQATLRCSPISGHTSVYWYQQALGLGLQFLLWYDEGEERNRGNFPPRFSGRQFPNYSSELNVNALELEDSALYLCASSLGGVNQPQHFGDGTRLSIL.

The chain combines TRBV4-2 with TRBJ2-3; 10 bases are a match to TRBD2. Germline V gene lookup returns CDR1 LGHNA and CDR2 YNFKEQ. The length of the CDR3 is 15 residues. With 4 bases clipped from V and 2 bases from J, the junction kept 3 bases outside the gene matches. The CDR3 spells CASSPGTSVTDTQYF. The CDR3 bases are TGTGCCAGCAGCCCCGGGACTAGCGTCACAGATACGCAGTATTTT.